This TCR beta chain was identified in a study of shared clonotypes between healthy human individuals (dated by TCRdb to the early 2020s). Study-wide context: Two women and a few men aged 18 to 49 years were included in the cohort. For each donor, CD4 naive and CD4 memory were each given three plates, CD8 naive was given two plates, and CD8 memory was given one plate. Blood TCR repertoires of about 5 healthy adults were deeply sequenced to estimate repertoire size and the extent of clonotype sharing between individuals. Libraries were prepared and TCR repertoires were sequenced by different laboratories using diverse techniques, in order to increase sequencing depth and limit assay-specific biases. Leukapheresis yielded between about 0.9 and 9 billion PBMCs per donor. The full study reports these points: Estimated clonotype richness was generally larger for naive than for memory subsets. The genetic and exposure-history diversity represented was limited by the small number of donors. Sampling was limited to blood, and TCR repertoires in tissue likely differ from TCR repertoires in blood. Based on pairwise subsampling, the degree of clonotype sharing among donors was expected to be affected by sequencing depth. Rarefaction of sorted-subset datasets indicated incomplete sequencing despite the large sequencing depth. Clonotypes shared by all four sorted-subset donors showed higher generation probabilities than non-shared clonotypes. Around 5.4% of naive CD4, around 3.5% of naive CD8, about 2.4% of memory CD4, and around 0.4% of memory CD8 clonotypes were shared across a few donors.

Inclusive of the bounding cysteine and phenylalanine, the CDR3 is 14 residues long. The only DNA kept is the CDR3, 42 bases in frame from the first base. CDR1 SGHAT and CDR2 FQNNGV are derived from the germline V gene. V is reduced by 5 bases and J by 0 bases, leaving a spacing of 8 bases between them. The donors were healthy, HIV-negative adults who had no recently reported acute infections or vaccinations. Only Caucasian adults living in Nashville, Tennessee, USA were represented among the donors. Magnetic negative selection was used to enrich CD4+ T cells, after which naive cells were positively selected on CD45RA and the negative fraction became the memory subset. After blood collection by leukapheresis, PBMCs were isolated using Ficoll-Histopaque density gradient centrifugation and then cryopreserved in the vapor phase of liquid nitrogen. Analytical flow cytometry was used to check the purity and quantity of each magnetically sorted T cell population. Each sorted fraction had its genomic DNA isolated and then quantified by UV absorbance on a Nanodrop 2000c.

About this clone itself: It has no known antigen specificity. No much larger clone is present one base from it, and per-base qualities are unavailable.

Using the deep immunoSEQ assay, TCR CDR3 regions were amplified from genomic DNA by multiplex PCR. Extracted genomic DNA from each cell subset was spread evenly across all wells of several immunoSEQ 96-well plates, with each plate serving as a replicate. For sorted subsets, each replicate PCR was loaded with approximately 200 ng genomic DNA, equivalent to 32,000 or so T cell genomes. Purified libraries were measured with a Qubit 3.0 fluorometer, size-checked on a Bioanalyzer 2100, and measured again with the KAPA Library Quantification kit. Each immunoSEQ 96-well plate was sequenced on its own single-read 150-cycle Illumina NextSeq 550 flow cell. As for how the authors treated the data: Because the immunoSEQ output included only junctional sequences and no quality scores, the filtering could not be the same as the filtering used for full-length reads. Sequences were annotated with PyIR, a Python wrapper for IgBLAST v1.9, using IMGT germline references to assign V/J genes and CDR3. Any read was removed if the V/J assignment was weak (E-value above 1e-6), the CDR3 was missing, or the read contained stop codons, out-of-frame junctions, or ambiguous translated residues. V3J clonotypes were defined as sequences sharing the same inferred V gene, J gene, and CDR3 amino acid sequence. Percentage overlap between repertoires was computed as shared unique clonotypes divided by the size of the smaller repertoire. Repertoire richness was assessed with RTK rarefaction, the Chao1 estimator, and Recon v2.1 estimates of unobserved clonotypes. For all TCRbeta clonotypes obtained by the gDNA method from several donors, generation probabilities were computed with OLGA. This immuneACCESS table, as held by TCRdb, lists in-frame sequences with V and J called but not all clones. Of the missing ones, under half trace to an unresolved V gene in checked studies; the others have no known cause. V and J calls and clone size are given by that table; D and trimming were obtained from the DNA. Counted in this sample were around 2.3 million clones; under 97% of them appeared once. The biggest ten clones account for roughly 0.13% of the sample.

The origin of this receptor is a young man in good health. The chain is assembled from TRBV11-2 and TRBJ2-1; TRBD2 is perhaps the D gene, given 5 matching bases. What was sequenced was naive CD4+ T cells sorted from blood. The meaning of the sample's cell subset or site label: CD45RA+ positively selected. The CDR3 in this case is CASSVTSSYNEQFF. The DNA sequence follows: TGTGCCAGCAGCGTCACTAGCTCCTACAATGAGCAGTTCTTC.